What follows describes a single T cell receptor beta chain. These data originate in a study of blood T cell repertoires in COVID-19. Study at large: Researchers got acute and convalescent COVID-19 samples from the United States, Italy and Spain. Sources were T cells, B-cell-depleted T cells, or PBMCs; the material itself was cDNA or gDNA.

There are 14 residues in the CDR3. Germline CDR1 and CDR2: SGHAT and FQNNGV. The ends were cut back, 1 base at V and 0 bases at J, with 5 bases in the middle. As originally analysed: Amplification from reference gene primers served as the basis for estimated nucleated cell counts. The method was immunoSEQ multiplex PCR; TCRdb's version includes in-frame clones alone and lacks a portion of them. The V and J calls and clone size are taken from that table; D and trimming were inferred from the DNA. The sample consists of about 130,000 clones, roughly 86% of them appearing once. This TCR came from a human donor in a cohort sampled during active COVID-19. The chain employs TRBV11-2 and TRBJ2-3; no clear D. Sequencing used peripheral blood. The CDR3 protein is CASSLVFSTDTQYF. The CDR3 DNA is TGTGCCAGCAGCTTAGTCTTTAGCACAGATACGCAGTATTTT.